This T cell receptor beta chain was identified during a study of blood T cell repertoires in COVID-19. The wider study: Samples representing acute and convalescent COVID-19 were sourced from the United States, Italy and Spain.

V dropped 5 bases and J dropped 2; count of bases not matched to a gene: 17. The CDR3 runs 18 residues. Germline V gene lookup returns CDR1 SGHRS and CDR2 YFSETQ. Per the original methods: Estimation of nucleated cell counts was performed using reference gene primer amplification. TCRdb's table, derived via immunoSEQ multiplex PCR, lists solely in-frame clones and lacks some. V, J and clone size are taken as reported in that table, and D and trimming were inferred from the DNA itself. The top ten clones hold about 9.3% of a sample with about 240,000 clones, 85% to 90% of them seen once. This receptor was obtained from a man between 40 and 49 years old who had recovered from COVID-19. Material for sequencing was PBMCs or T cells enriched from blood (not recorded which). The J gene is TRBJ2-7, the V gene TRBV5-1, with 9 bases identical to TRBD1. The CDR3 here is CASSLSRDRERMTYEQYF. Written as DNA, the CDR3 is TGCGCCAGCAGTCTTAGCCGGGACAGGGAAAGGATGACCTACGAGCAGTACTTC. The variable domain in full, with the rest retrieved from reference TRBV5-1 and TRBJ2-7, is KAGVTQTPRYLIKTRGQQVTLSCSPISGHRSVSWYQQTPGQGLQFLFEYFSETQRNKGNFPGRFSGRQFSNSRSEMNVSTLELGDSALYLCASSLSRDRERMTYEQYFGPGTRLTVT.